The entry below gives a single T cell receptor beta chain sequence along with its context. The sample is drawn from a study of lymphopenia after photon versus proton radiotherapy. Measured with immunoSEQ multiplex PCR; TCRdb has only the in-frame clones, and not every one. The table has tens of thousands of clones, around 85% seen once; the top ten hold around 2.1%. V lost 4 bases, J lost 9 bases, and 5 bases stayed unmatched. CDR3 size: 13 residues. Germline CDR1 and CDR2: MNHNS and SASEGT. The sequences come from peripheral blood, collected from a patient treated with photon-based radiotherapy. The rearrangement links TRBV6-1 to TRBJ2-1; 8 bases line up with TRBD1. The TCR was taken from a man aged 35-49 years with gastric cancer. CDR3 loop: CASSADRGGEQFF. Written as DNA, the CDR3 is TGTGCCAGCAGTGCTGACAGGGGCGGTGAGCAGTTCTTC.